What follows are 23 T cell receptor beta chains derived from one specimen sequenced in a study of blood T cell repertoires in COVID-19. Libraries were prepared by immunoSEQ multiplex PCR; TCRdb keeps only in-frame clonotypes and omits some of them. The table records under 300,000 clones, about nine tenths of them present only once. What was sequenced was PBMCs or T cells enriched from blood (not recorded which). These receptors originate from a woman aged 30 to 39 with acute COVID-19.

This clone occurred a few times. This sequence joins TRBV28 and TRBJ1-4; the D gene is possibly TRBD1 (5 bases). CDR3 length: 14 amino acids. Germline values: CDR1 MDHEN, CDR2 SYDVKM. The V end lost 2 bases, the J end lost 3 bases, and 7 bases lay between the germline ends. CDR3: CASSLGGANEKLFF. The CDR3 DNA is TGTGCCAGCAGTTTAGGAGGGGCTAATGAAAAACTGTTTTTT.

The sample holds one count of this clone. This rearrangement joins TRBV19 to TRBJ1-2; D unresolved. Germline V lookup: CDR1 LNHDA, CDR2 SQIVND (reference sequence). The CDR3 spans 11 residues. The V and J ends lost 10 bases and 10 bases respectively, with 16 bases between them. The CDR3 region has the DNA TGTGCCACACGAGCGCTATGGAACTACACCTTC. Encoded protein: CATRALWNYTF.

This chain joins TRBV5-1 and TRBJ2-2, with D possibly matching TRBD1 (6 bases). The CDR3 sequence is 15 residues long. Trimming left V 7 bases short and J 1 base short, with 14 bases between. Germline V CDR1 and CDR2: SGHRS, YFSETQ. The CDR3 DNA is TGCGCCAGCGGAACAGGGACATTGAACACCGGGGAGCTGTTTTTT. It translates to CASGTGTLNTGELFF.

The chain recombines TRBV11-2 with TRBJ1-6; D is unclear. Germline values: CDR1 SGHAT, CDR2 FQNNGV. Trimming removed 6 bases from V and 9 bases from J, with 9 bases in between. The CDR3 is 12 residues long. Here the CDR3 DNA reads TGTGCCAGCAGTGTCGCGAGTTCACCCCTCCACTTT. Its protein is CASSVASSPLHF.

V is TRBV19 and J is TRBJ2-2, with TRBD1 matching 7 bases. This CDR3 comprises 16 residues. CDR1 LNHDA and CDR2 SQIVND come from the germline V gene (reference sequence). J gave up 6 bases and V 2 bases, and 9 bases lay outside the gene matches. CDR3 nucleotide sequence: TGTGCCAGTAGTATAAACAGGGGCGGGTACGCCGGGGAGCTGTTTTTT. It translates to CASSINRGGYAGELFF. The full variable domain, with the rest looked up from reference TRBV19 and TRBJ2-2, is DGGITQSPKYLFRKEGQNVTLSCEQNLNHDAMYWYRQDPGQGLRLIYYSQIVNDFQKGDIAEGYSVSREKKESFPLTVTSAQKNPTAFYLCASSINRGGYAGELFFGEGSRLTVL.

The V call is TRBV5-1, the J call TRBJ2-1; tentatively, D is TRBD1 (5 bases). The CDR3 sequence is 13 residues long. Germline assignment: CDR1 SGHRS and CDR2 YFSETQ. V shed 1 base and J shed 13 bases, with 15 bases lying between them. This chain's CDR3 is CASSLKDNTPQFF. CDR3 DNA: TGCGCCAGCAGCTTGAAGGACAACACTCCACAGTTCTTC.

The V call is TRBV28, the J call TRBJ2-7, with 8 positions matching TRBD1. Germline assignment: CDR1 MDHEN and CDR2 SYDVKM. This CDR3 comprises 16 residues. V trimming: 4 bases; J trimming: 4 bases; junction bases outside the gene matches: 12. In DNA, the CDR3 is TGTGCCAGCAGTTCTCCAGGACAGGGTATGACATACGAGCAGTACTTC. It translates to CASSSPGQGMTYEQYF.

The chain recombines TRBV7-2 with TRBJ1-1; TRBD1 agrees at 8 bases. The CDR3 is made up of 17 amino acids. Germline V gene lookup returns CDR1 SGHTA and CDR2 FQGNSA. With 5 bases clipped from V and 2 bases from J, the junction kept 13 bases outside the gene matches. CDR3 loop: CASSLIGHRGANTEAFF. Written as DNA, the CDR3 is TGTGCCAGCAGCCTTATCGGTCACAGGGGGGCAAACACTGAAGCTTTCTTT.

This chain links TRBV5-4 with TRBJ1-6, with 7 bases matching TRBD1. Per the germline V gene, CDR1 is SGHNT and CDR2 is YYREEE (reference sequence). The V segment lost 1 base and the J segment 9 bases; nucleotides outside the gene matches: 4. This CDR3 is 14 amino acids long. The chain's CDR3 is CASSLFDRASPLHF. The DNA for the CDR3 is TGTGCCAGCAGCTTGTTCGACAGGGCTTCACCCCTCCACTTT.

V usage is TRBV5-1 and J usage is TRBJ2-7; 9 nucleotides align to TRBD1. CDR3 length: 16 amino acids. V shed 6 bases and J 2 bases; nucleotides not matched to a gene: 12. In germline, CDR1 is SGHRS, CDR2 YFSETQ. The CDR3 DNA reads TGCGCCAGCAACATTTGGCCTGGGACAGGGACCTACGAGCAGTACTTC. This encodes CASNIWPGTGTYEQYF.

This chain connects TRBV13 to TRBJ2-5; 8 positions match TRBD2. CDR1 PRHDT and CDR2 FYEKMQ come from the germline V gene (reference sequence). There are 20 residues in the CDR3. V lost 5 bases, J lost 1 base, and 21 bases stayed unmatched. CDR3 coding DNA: TGTGCCAGCAGCCCCCTTTCGGGGGGGCCGGGGGTTTTACGCCAAGAGACCCAGTACTTC. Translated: CASSPLSGGPGVLRQETQYF.

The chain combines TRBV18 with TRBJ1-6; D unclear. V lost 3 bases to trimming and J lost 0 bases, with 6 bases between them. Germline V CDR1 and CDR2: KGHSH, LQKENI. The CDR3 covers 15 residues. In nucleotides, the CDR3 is TGTGCCAGCTCACCCCAGAACTCCTATAATTCACCCCTCCACTTT. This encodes CASSPQNSYNSPLHF.

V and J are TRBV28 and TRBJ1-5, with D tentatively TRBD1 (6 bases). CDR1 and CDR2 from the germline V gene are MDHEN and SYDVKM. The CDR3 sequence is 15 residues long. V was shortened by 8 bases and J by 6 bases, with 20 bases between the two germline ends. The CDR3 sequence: CASRDDTGLGQPQHF. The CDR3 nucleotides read TGTGCCAGCCGGGACGACACAGGGCTTGGTCAGCCCCAGCATTTT.

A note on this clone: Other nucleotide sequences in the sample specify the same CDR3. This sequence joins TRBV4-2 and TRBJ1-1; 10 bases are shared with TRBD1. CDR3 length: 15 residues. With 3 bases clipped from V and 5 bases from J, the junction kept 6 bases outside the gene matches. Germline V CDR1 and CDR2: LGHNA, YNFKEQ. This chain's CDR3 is CASSQARTGGTEAFF. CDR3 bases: TGTGCCAGCAGCCAGGCCAGGACAGGGGGGACTGAAGCTTTCTTT.

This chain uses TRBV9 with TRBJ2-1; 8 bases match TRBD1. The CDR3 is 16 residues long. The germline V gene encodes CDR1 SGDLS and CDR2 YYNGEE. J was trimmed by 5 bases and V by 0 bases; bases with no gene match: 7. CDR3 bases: TGTGCCAGCAGCGTAGCTGCCCGGACAGGGAACAATGAGCAGTTCTTC. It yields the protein CASSVAARTGNNEQFF.

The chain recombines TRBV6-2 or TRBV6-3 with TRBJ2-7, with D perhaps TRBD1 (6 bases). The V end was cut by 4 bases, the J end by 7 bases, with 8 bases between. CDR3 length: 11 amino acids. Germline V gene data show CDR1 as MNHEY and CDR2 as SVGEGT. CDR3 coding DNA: TGTGCCAGCAGTTTTACAGGGGAGCAGTACTTC. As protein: CASSFTGEQYF.

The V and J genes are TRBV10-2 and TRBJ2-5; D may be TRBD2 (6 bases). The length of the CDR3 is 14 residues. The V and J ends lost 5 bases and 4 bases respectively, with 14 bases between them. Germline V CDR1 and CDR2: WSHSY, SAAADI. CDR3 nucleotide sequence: TGCGCCAGCAGTTCCGGGACTTTAGGAGAGACCCAGTACTTC. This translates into CASSSGTLGETQYF.

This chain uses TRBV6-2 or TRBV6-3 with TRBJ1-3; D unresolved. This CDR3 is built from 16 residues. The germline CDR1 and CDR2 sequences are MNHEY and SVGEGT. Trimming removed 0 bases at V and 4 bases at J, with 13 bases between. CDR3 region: CASSYSIGGAGNTIYF. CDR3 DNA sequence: TGTGCCAGCAGTTACTCGATTGGCGGAGCCGGAAACACCATATATTTT.

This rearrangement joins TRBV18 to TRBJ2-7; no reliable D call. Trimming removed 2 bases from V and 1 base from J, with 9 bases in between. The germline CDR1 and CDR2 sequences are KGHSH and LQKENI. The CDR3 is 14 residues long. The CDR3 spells CASSPDPGSYEQYF. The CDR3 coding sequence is TGTGCCAGCTCACCAGATCCGGGTTCCTACGAGCAGTACTTC.

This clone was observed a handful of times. The CDR3 here is CASSSHSKNTGELFF. The CDR3 DNA follows: TGTGCCAGCAGTTCCCACAGTAAGAACACCGGGGAGCTGTTTTTT. The chain has TRBV25-1 and TRBJ2-2; D gene unclear. Germline-derived CDR1 and CDR2 are MGHDK and SYGVNS. The CDR3 runs to 15 residues. The V and J ends lost 5 bases and 1 base respectively, with 11 bases between them.

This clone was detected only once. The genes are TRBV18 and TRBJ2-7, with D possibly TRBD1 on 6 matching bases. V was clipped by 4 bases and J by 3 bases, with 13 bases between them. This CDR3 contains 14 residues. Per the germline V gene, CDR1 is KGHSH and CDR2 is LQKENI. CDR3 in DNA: TGTGCCAGCTCACTGTACCAGGACAGCTACGAGCAGTACTTC. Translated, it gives CASSLYQDSYEQYF.

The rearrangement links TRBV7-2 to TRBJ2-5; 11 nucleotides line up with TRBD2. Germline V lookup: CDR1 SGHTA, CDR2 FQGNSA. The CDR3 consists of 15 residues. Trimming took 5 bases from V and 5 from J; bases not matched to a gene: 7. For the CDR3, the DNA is TGTGCCAGCAGCCGCCTAGCGGGGGGAGGGGAGACCCAGTACTTC. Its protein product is CASSRLAGGGETQYF.

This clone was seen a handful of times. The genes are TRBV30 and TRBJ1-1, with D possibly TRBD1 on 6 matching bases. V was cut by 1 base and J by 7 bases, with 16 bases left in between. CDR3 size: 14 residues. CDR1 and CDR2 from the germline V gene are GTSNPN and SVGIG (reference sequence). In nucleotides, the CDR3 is TGTGCCTGGAGTGGGGGCAGGGGTTTCATTGAAGCTTTCTTT. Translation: CAWSGGRGFIEAFF.